These 5 T cell receptor beta chains were sequenced from one sample in a study of response to subunit inactivated influenza vaccine. TCRdb ran MiXCR on the RT-PCR reads and lists one entry per CDR3 protein. The sample comprises hundreds of thousands of distinct CDR3 sequences, 6.5% to 8% of which are singletons, and 13% rests with the top ten. This specimen consisted of PBMCs from blood, obtained roughly 24 months after vaccination. Receptors were obtained from a man in his fifties or sixties who received an inactivated influenza vaccine.

This clonotype was counted between two and nine times. V usage is TRBV4-1 and J usage is TRBJ2-7; 7 bases match TRBD2. J gave up 5 bases and V 2 bases, and 9 bases lay outside the gene matches. This CDR3 region has 15 residues. In germline, CDR1 is MGHRA, CDR2 YSYEKL. The CDR3 bases are TGCGCCAGCAGCCAATTCGCGGGGGACGAAGACGAGCAGTACTTC. Encoded protein: CASSQFAGDEDEQYF.

The chain combines TRBV7-2 with TRBJ2-1, with 14 bases aligning to TRBD2. V gave up 0 bases and J gave up 10 bases; unmatched junction bases: 5. The germline gives CDR1 SGHTA, CDR2 FQGNSA. The length of the CDR3 is 16 residues. The DNA of the CDR3 is TGTGCCAGCAGCTTAGCAGGGACTAGCGGGAGTAAAGAGCAGTTCTTC. Translated: CASSLAGTSGSKEQFF.

This clonotype has more than one count but fewer than ten. The chain recombines TRBV18 with TRBJ2-7; D is uncertain. In germline, CDR1 is KGHSH, CDR2 LQKENI. This CDR3 has 15 residues. Trimming stripped 5 bases from V and 2 bases from J, with 16 bases between. CDR3 bases: TGTGCCAGCTCATCACAGTCCGCCTCCACCTACGAGCAGTACTTC. Residues: CASSSQSASTYEQYF.

Only a few counts were recorded for this clonotype. This chain connects TRBV2 to TRBJ2-4; D is uncertain. This CDR3 region has 13 residues. With 2 bases removed from V and 8 bases from J, the gap between germline ends came to 10 bases. Looked up from germline, CDR1 is SNHLY and CDR2 is FYNNEI. CDR3 loop: CASSEPLRDIQYF. CDR3 in DNA: TGTGCCAGCAGTGAACCTCTAAGGGACATTCAGTACTTC.

This clonotype was counted a few times. V and J are TRBV27 and TRBJ2-3, with D tentatively TRBD1 (6 bases). V shed 2 bases and J shed 9 bases, with 15 bases lying between them. The germline V gene has CDR1 MNHEY and CDR2 SMNVEV (reference sequence). The CDR3 has 14 amino acids. Here the CDR3 reads CASSLREPTGTQYF. The CDR3 DNA reads as TGTGCCAGCAGTTTAAGAGAACCCACAGGGACGCAGTATTTT.